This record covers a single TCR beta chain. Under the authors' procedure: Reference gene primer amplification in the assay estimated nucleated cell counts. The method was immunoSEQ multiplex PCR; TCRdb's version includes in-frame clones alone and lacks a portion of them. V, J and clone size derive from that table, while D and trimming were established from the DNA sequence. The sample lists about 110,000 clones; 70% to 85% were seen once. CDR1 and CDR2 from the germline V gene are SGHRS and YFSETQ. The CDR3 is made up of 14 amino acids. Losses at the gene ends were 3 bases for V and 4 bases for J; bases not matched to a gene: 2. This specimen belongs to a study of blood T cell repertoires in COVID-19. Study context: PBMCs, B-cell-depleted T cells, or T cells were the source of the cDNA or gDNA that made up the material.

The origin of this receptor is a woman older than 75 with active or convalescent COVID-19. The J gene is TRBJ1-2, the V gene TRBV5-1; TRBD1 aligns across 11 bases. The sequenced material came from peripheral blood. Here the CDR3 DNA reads TGCGCCAGCAGCTCCGGACAGGGGGCCTATGGCTACACCTTC. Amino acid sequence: CASSSGQGAYGYTF.